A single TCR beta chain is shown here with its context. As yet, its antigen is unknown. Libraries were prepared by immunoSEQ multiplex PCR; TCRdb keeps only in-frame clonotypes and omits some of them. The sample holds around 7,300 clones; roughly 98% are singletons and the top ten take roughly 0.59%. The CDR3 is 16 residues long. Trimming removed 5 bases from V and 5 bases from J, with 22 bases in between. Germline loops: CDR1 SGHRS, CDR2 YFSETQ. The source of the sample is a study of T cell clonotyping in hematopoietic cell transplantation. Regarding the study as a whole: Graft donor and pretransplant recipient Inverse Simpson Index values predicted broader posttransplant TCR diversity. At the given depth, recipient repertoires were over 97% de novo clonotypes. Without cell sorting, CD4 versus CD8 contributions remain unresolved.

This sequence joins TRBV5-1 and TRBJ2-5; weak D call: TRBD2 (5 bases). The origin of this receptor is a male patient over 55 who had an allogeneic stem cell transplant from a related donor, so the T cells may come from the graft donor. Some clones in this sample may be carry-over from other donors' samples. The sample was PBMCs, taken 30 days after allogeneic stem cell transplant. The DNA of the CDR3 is TGCGCCAGCAGTACGGGTTTGAAGAGGGCCGGTGAGACCCAGTACTTC. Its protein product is CASSTGLKRAGETQYF.